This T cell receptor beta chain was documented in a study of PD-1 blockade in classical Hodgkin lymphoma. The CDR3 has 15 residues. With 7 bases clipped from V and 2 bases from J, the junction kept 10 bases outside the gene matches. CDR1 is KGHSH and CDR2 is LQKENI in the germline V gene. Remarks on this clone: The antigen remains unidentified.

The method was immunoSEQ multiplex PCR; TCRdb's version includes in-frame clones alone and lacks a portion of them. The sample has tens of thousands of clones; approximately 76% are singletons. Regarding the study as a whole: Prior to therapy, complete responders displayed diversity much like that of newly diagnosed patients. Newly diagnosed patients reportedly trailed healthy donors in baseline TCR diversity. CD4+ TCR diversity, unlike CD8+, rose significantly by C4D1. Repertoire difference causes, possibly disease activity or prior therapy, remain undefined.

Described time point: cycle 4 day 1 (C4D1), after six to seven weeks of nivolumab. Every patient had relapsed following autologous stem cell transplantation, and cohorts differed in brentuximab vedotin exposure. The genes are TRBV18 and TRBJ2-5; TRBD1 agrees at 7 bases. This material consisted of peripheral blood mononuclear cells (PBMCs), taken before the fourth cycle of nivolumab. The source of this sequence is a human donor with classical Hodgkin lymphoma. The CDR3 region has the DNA TGTGCCAGCTGTGGGGACAGCCACGCGCAAGAGACCCAGTACTTC. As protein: CASCGDSHAQETQYF.